One and the same sample provided the 10 T cell receptor beta chains below, sequenced in a study of T cells in Graves' hyperthyroidism and ophthalmopathy. Authors of the study amplified TCR beta CDR3 regions from RNA transcripts. Researchers ran a first-round RT-PCR on the TCR CDR3 using the HTBI primer set. TCRdb redid the calling of the multiplex PCR reads with MiXCR, one entry per CDR3 protein. The top ten clones hold around 20% of a sample with 550,000 to 700,000 distinct CDR3 sequences, about half of them seen once. Sequences were obtained from peripheral blood or thyroid tissue (not recorded which). The receptors originated from an adult woman with Graves' disease, either hyperthyroidism or ophthalmopathy (not recorded which).

This clonotype was seen repeatedly, ten times or more. V usage is TRBV29-1 and J usage is TRBJ2-7, with TRBD2 matching over 14 bases. Trimming cost V 4 bases and J 3 bases; bases outside gene matches: 5. Germline V gene data show CDR1 as SQVTM and CDR2 as ANQGSEA. The CDR3 contains 15 residues. The CDR3, as DNA: TGCAGCGTTGCGCCCGGGACTAGCGGGAGCTACGAGCAGTACTTC. Its protein is CSVAPGTSGSYEQYF.

This clonotype was seen repeatedly, ten times or more. V usage is TRBV6-1 and J usage is TRBJ2-5; TRBD2 matches 8 bases. Germline V gene data show CDR1 as MNHNS and CDR2 as SASEGT. Losses at the gene ends were 4 bases for V and 0 bases for J; bases not matched to a gene: 13. The CDR3 consists of 18 residues. The CDR3 DNA sequence: TGTGCCAGCAGTGCAGAACAGCAGACTAGCGAGTACCAAGAGACCCAGTACTTC. Protein: CASSAEQQTSEYQETQYF.

This clonotype was observed at least ten times. The V gene is TRBV19, the J gene TRBJ2-6, with TRBD1 matching 7 bases. V shed 4 bases and J 1 base; nucleotides not matched to a gene: 7. The CDR3 runs to 17 residues. CDR1 LNHDA and CDR2 SQIVND come from the germline V gene (reference sequence). The DNA for the CDR3 is TGTGCCAGTAGTACGACAGGGACGGCTTCTGGGGCCAACGTCCTGACTTTC. Translating it yields CASSTTGTASGANVLTF. The full variable domain, with the rest looked up from reference TRBV19 and TRBJ2-6, is DGGITQSPKYLFRKEGQNVTLSCEQNLNHDAMYWYRQDPGQGLRLIYYSQIVNDFQKGDIAEGYSVSREKKESFPLTVTSAQKNPTAFYLCASSTTGTASGANVLTFGAGSRLTVL.

The chain recombines TRBV7-2 with TRBJ2-6; 9 nucleotides match TRBD2. The ends lost 0 bases at V and 7 bases at J; junction bases unmatched: 1. The CDR3 contains 15 residues. Germline assignment: CDR1 SGHTA and CDR2 FQGNSA. The DNA for the CDR3 is TGTGCCAGCAGCTTAGCGCTAGCGGGAGCCAACGTCCTGACTTTC. Translation: CASSLALAGANVLTF.

The gene calls are TRBV29-1 and TRBJ2-7, with D perhaps matching TRBD1 (6 bases). V was clipped by 5 bases and J by 5 bases, with 19 bases between them. The germline V gene encodes CDR1 SQVTM and CDR2 ANQGSEA. This CDR3 has 14 amino acids. This CDR3 reads CSVLSQGTSDEQYF. The DNA for the CDR3 is TGCAGCGTTCTAAGTCAGGGGACCAGCGACGAGCAGTACTTC.

The CDR3 sequence: CASSTDRGNTGELFF. DNA for the CDR3: TGTGCCAGTAGTACGGACAGGGGGAACACCGGGGAGCTGTTTTTT. The rearrangement joins TRBV19 to TRBJ2-2, with TRBD1 matching over 9 bases. The CDR3 length is 15 residues. V dropped 4 bases and J dropped 1; count of bases not matched to a gene: 1. Germline assignment: CDR1 LNHDA and CDR2 SQIVND (reference sequence). The full variable domain, in which reference TRBV19 and TRBJ2-2 provide the parts outside the CDR3, is DGGITQSPKYLFRKEGQNVTLSCEQNLNHDAMYWYRQDPGQGLRLIYYSQIVNDFQKGDIAEGYSVSREKKESFPLTVTSAQKNPTAFYLCASSTDRGNTGELFFGEGSRLTVL.

The chain combines TRBV15 with TRBJ1-2, with 7 bases aligning to TRBD1. The CDR3 runs to 13 residues. Germline V gives CDR1 LNHNV, CDR2 YYDKDF (reference sequence). V lost 3 bases to trimming and J lost 8 bases; unmatched junction nucleotides: 6. CDR3 sequence: CATSSLQGRGYTF. The CDR3 coding sequence is TGTGCCACCAGCAGCTTACAGGGGAGAGGCTACACCTTC.

This clonotype was seen a handful of times. V usage is TRBV24-1 and J usage is TRBJ2-5, with 9 bases identical to TRBD1. The CDR3 is 17 residues long. With V trimmed by 4 bases and J by 4 bases, 12 bases remained unmatched. Per germline, CDR1 KGHDR and CDR2 SFDVKD. CDR3: CATSDLTDRGGGETQYF. The CDR3 region has the DNA TGTGCCACCAGTGACCTGACGGACAGGGGAGGTGGAGAGACCCAGTACTTC.

This clonotype has a handful of counts. The chain uses TRBV6-6 and TRBJ1-4; 7 bases agree with TRBD1. This CDR3 region has 14 residues. Germline loops: CDR1 MNHNY, CDR2 SVGAGI (reference sequence). The V and J ends lost 6 bases and 5 bases, in that order; junction bases with no gene match: 6. The CDR3 DNA follows: TGTGCCAGCAGCCGGGCGGACAGGAATGAAAAACTGTTTTTT. Amino acid sequence: CASSRADRNEKLFF.

This clonotype was counted at least ten times. J is TRBJ2-7 and V is TRBV5-6, with no clear D. The CDR3 sequence is 13 residues long. Trimming pared 4 bases from V and 2 bases from J, leaving 10 bases between. Germline V gene sequence: CDR1 SGHDT, CDR2 YYEEEE. This chain's CDR3 is CASSSKAPYEQYF. The DNA for the CDR3 is TGTGCCAGCAGCAGCAAGGCTCCCTACGAGCAGTACTTC.